The next 30 T cell receptor beta chains were all read from a single sample in a study of high-grade serous ovarian cancer treatment subgroups. Tumor samples were taken before definitive surgery or chemotherapy. Clones were sequenced by immunoSEQ multiplex PCR, and TCRdb holds only the in-frame ones, with some missing. Found here are around 2,700 clones, over 70% of them singletons; the top ten hold around 10%. The sample consisted of tumor tissue. These receptors were obtained from a human donor with high-grade serous ovarian cancer.

This chain uses TRBV4-2 with TRBJ2-7; possibly TRBD2 for D (5 bases). CDR1 and CDR2 from the germline V gene are LGHNA and YNFKEQ. V was clipped by 3 bases and J by 0 bases, with 9 bases between them. CDR3 size: 14 residues. CDR3 sequence: CASSHYGDSYEQYF. Here the CDR3 DNA reads TGTGCCAGCAGCCACTACGGGGACTCCTACGAGCAGTACTTC.

The genes are TRBV5-1 and TRBJ2-3; TRBD2 matches 7 bases. The germline V gene has CDR1 SGHRS and CDR2 YFSETQ. Trimming at V came to 1 base and at J to 2 bases, leaving 10 bases not matched to a gene. This CDR3 contains 17 residues. The CDR3 spells CASSLSGGKGTTDTQYF. CDR3 bases: TGCGCCAGCAGCTTGTCGGGGGGAAAGGGAACCACAGATACGCAGTATTTT.

This rearrangement joins TRBV7-9 to TRBJ2-5; 12 nucleotides line up with TRBD2. The J segment lost 7 bases and the V segment lost 5 bases, leaving 11 bases of the junction unmatched. The CDR3 covers 16 residues. Per germline, CDR1 SEHNR and CDR2 FQNEAQ (reference sequence). The CDR3 loop is CASSQPTSGGLGTQYF. The DNA of the CDR3 is TGTGCCAGCAGCCAACCGACTAGCGGGGGCTTGGGGACCCAGTACTTC.

The genes are TRBV7-2 and TRBJ2-3; 11 bases match TRBD2. V was pared by 6 bases and J by 2 bases, with 7 bases of the junction left unmatched. The germline V gene encodes CDR1 SGHTA and CDR2 FQGNSA. CDR3 length: 16 amino acids. The CDR3 is CASRKGLAVPTDTQYF. CDR3 bases: TGTGCCAGCAGGAAGGGACTAGCGGTCCCCACAGATACGCAGTATTTT.

J is TRBJ1-1 and V is TRBV19; possibly TRBD1 for D (5 bases). The V end lost 7 bases, the J end lost 1 base, and 13 bases lay between the germline ends. This CDR3 region has 14 residues. The germline gives CDR1 LNHDA, CDR2 SQIVND (reference sequence). The CDR3 DNA reads as TGTGCCAGTACCTACTCCCAGGGGAACACTGAAGCTTTCTTT. Translating gives CASTYSQGNTEAFF.

V and J are TRBV11-2 and TRBJ2-1; 10 nucleotides line up with TRBD1. Germline-derived CDR1 and CDR2 are SGHAT and FQNNGV. The CDR3 sequence is 15 residues long. The junction had 7 bases not matched to a gene; V was cut back by 2 bases and J by 9 bases. CDR3 DNA sequence: TGTGCCAGCAGCTTATGGAGACAGGGGGCTGGTGAGCAGTTCTTC. Encoded protein: CASSLWRQGAGEQFF.

V and J are TRBV7-8 and TRBJ1-3, with 8 bases matching TRBD1. Germline lookup yields CDR1 SGHVS and CDR2 FQNEAQ. This CDR3 is built from 14 residues. V dropped 1 base and J dropped 8; count of bases not matched to a gene: 4. CDR3 sequence (DNA): TGTGCCAGCAGCTTAGGACAGGGGTTAGACACCATATATTTT. The encoded protein is CASSLGQGLDTIYF.

The rearrangement uses TRBV19 and TRBJ2-5; TRBD2 aligns across 10 bases. V lost 5 bases and J lost 1; bases outside the gene matches: 4. Germline-derived CDR1 and CDR2 are LNHDA and SQIVND (reference sequence). The CDR3 spans 15 residues. CDR3: CASSPLAGPQETQYF. The CDR3 nucleotides read TGTGCCAGTAGTCCACTAGCGGGGCCCCAAGAGACCCAGTACTTC.

The chain links TRBV11-3 to TRBJ2-3; no firm D call. The CDR3 spans 14 residues. Germline values: CDR1 SGHNT, CDR2 YENEEA. The V and J ends lost 1 base and 0 bases respectively, with 5 bases between them. The DNA of the CDR3 is TGTGCCAGCAGCTTAGGACGGAGCACAGATACGCAGTATTTT. It translates to CASSLGRSTDTQYF.

V usage is TRBV5-4 and J usage is TRBJ2-1; weak D call: TRBD2 (6 bases). The germline V gene encodes CDR1 SGHNT and CDR2 YYREEE (reference sequence). This CDR3 has 14 residues. Trimming took 0 bases from V and 8 from J, leaving 12 bases between them. The CDR3 region has the DNA TGTGCCAGCAGCTTGGGGGCTAGCGCGGATGAGCAGTTCTTC. Encoded protein: CASSLGASADEQFF.

The chain combines TRBV19 with TRBJ1-1; D remains unclear. V gave up 5 bases and J gave up 0 bases, with 13 bases separating them. Germline assignment: CDR1 LNHDA and CDR2 SQIVND (reference sequence). The length of the CDR3 is 15 residues. The CDR3 nucleotides read TGTGCCAGTAGTTCGGGCAGTTCCATGAACACTGAAGCTTTCTTT. Protein product: CASSSGSSMNTEAFF.

J is TRBJ2-7 and V is TRBV30; D is ambiguous. This CDR3 is built from 13 residues. V lost 0 bases and J lost 3, with 9 bases in between. Germline values: CDR1 GTSNPN, CDR2 SVGIG (reference sequence). This chain's CDR3 is CAWSVLNHYEQYF. CDR3 nucleotides: TGTGCCTGGAGTGTGCTAAACCACTACGAGCAGTACTTC.

The CDR3 bases are TGTGCCTGGAGTGTTGGGGGGCCCTACGAGCAGTACTTC. Translating it yields CAWSVGGPYEQYF. The chain is built from TRBV30 and TRBJ2-7; D may match TRBD1 or TRBD2 (6 bases each). V was clipped by 0 bases and J by 2 bases, with 8 bases between them. This CDR3 is built from 13 residues. CDR1 and CDR2 (germline): GTSNPN, SVGIG (reference sequence).

The chain couples TRBV6-1 to TRBJ1-1; the match to TRBD1 covers 9 bases. Trimming removed 5 bases from V and 5 bases from J; junction bases left unmatched: 9. Germline V gene data show CDR1 as MNHNS and CDR2 as SASEGT. The CDR3 consists of 15 residues. The CDR3 spells CASSNIQGANTEAFF. DNA of the CDR3: TGTGCCAGCAGTAACATACAGGGGGCCAATACTGAAGCTTTCTTT.

This chain uses TRBV11-3 with TRBJ1-1; D unclear. Trimming took 1 base from V and 1 from J, leaving 10 bases between them. The V gene's germline CDR1 is SGHNT and CDR2 YENEEA. The CDR3 has 15 amino acids. CDR3 coding DNA: TGTGCCAGCAGCTTAGTGAGACGTGAGAACACTGAAGCTTTCTTT. Amino acids: CASSLVRRENTEAFF. The whole variable domain, filled in from reference TRBV11-3 and TRBJ1-1, reads EAGVVQSPRYKIIEKKQPVAFWCNPISGHNTLYWYLQNLGQGPELLIRYENEEAVDDSQLPKDRFSAERLKGVDSTLKIQPAELGDSAVYLCASSLVRRENTEAFFGQGTRLTVV.

The chain couples TRBV5-1 to TRBJ2-7; tentatively, D is TRBD2 (6 bases). Germline CDR1 is SGHRS and CDR2 is YFSETQ. V was trimmed by 4 bases and J by 0 bases, leaving 17 bases between them. The CDR3 is 16 residues long. CDR3 DNA: TGCGCCAGCAGCGTTTATGGGTCCGGGAGCTCCTACGAGCAGTACTTC. It is translated as CASSVYGSGSSYEQYF. The variable domain in full, completed from reference TRBV5-1 and TRBJ2-7, reads KAGVTQTPRYLIKTRGQQVTLSCSPISGHRSVSWYQQTPGQGLQFLFEYFSETQRNKGNFPGRFSGRQFSNSRSEMNVSTLELGDSALYLCASSVYGSGSSYEQYFGPGTRLTVT.

This clone was seen a handful of times. The chain employs TRBV6-1 and TRBJ2-1; 10 bases line up with TRBD2. Germline V gene data show CDR1 as MNHNS and CDR2 as SASEGT. V shed 5 bases, J shed 5 bases, and the junction held 3 bases outside the gene matches. The CDR3 runs to 14 residues. For the CDR3, the DNA is TGTGCCAGCAGTCTAGCGGGAGAACACAATGAGCAGTTCTTC. Its translation: CASSLAGEHNEQFF.

This sequence joins TRBV6-6 and TRBJ2-7; 11 bases line up with TRBD2. Germline loops: CDR1 MNHNY, CDR2 SVGAGI (reference sequence). This CDR3 has 15 amino acids. The J segment lost 3 bases and the V segment lost 0 bases, leaving 1 base of the junction unmatched. CDR3 in DNA: TGTGCCAGCAGTTACTCGGGGACTAGCGGCTACGAGCAGTACTTC. Translation gives CASSYSGTSGYEQYF.

Details on this clone: An end of the junction does not agree with germline; a read error may underlie this. V and J are TRBV6-4 and TRBJ1-4; 7 bases match TRBD1. CDR3 length: 15 amino acids. Germline loops: CDR1 MRHNA, CDR2 SNTAGT. CDR3 in amino acids: CASSYSGQINEKLFF. Written as DNA, the CDR3 is TGTGCCAGCAGTTACTCGGGACAGATTAATGAAAAACTGTTTTTT.

The CDR3 protein is CASTIHPAGRGETQYF. CDR3 sequence (DNA): TGTGCCAGCACCATCCATCCCGCGGGGAGAGGGGAGACCCAGTACTTC. This rearrangement joins TRBV7-2 to TRBJ2-5; a weak D match, TRBD2 (6 bases). The V gene's germline CDR1 is SGHTA and CDR2 FQGNSA. Trimming removed 7 bases from V and 5 bases from J, with 23 bases in between. This CDR3 comprises 16 residues.

V and J are TRBV27 and TRBJ1-5, with 10 bases that match TRBD1. Looked up from germline, CDR1 is MNHEY and CDR2 is SMNVEV (reference sequence). V shed 5 bases, J shed 5 bases, and the junction held 3 bases outside the gene matches. CDR3 length: 14 amino acids. The CDR3 is CASSGQGVYQPQHF. The CDR3 nucleotides are TGTGCCAGCAGTGGACAGGGGGTGTATCAGCCCCAGCATTTT.

The rearrangement uses TRBV6-5 and TRBJ2-5; 8 nucleotides line up with TRBD1. With V trimmed by 5 bases and J by 2 bases, 7 bases remained unmatched. Looked up from germline, CDR1 is MNHEY and CDR2 is SVGAGI. The CDR3 consists of 15 residues. DNA for the CDR3: TGTGCCAGCAGTGTACTCGGACAGGGTCAAGAGACCCAGTACTTC. Translated: CASSVLGQGQETQYF.

This chain connects TRBV27 to TRBJ1-2; possible D gene TRBD1, 5 bases. The CDR3 spans 13 residues. Looked up from germline, CDR1 is MNHEY and CDR2 is SMNVEV (reference sequence). V was cut by 6 bases and J by 4 bases, with 12 bases left in between. CDR3 sequence: CASRGDLSYGYTF. DNA of the CDR3: TGTGCCAGCAGGGGGGACTTGTCCTATGGCTACACCTTC.

The chain links TRBV6-6 to TRBJ2-1; tentative D call: TRBD2 (5 bases). Trimming pared 6 bases from V and 9 bases from J, leaving 12 bases between. The CDR3 contains 12 residues. Germline CDR1 reads MNHNY; CDR2 reads SVGAGI (reference sequence). CDR3 in DNA: TGTGCCAGCAGGCTTCTAGCTCGTGAGCAGTTCTTC. Translation: CASRLLAREQFF.

The rearrangement uses TRBV6-4 and TRBJ2-3; tentative D call: TRBD2 (5 bases). The germline gives CDR1 MRHNA, CDR2 SNTAGT. V gave up 2 bases and J gave up 0 bases, with 6 bases separating them. CDR3 size: 14 residues. CDR3: CASSDGLSTDTQYF. The CDR3 DNA is TGTGCCAGCAGTGACGGACTTAGCACAGATACGCAGTATTTT.

The chain is built from TRBV6-1 and TRBJ2-3, with 9 nucleotides matching TRBD2. CDR3 length: 15 residues. Germline CDR1 is MNHNS and CDR2 is SASEGT. With V trimmed by 4 bases and J by 4 bases, 6 bases remained unmatched. Here the CDR3 DNA reads TGTGCCAGCAGTGTCCTTAGCGGGAGCGCAGATACGCAGTATTTT. The encoded protein is CASSVLSGSADTQYF.

J is TRBJ2-2 and V is TRBV28; possible D gene TRBD1, 6 bases. CDR1 and CDR2 (germline): MDHEN, SYDVKM. The CDR3 runs to 15 residues. V dropped 2 bases and J dropped 8 bases, with 15 bases sitting between them. The CDR3 region is CASSLEQGRAGELFF. The CDR3, as DNA: TGTGCCAGCAGTTTAGAACAGGGAAGGGCTGGGGAGCTGTTTTTT. The full variable domain, its missing parts supplied by reference TRBV28 and TRBJ2-2, is DVKVTQSSRYLVKRTGEKVFLECVQDMDHENMFWYRQDPGLGLRLIYFSYDVKMKEKGDIPEGYSVSREKKERFSLILESASTNQTSMYLCASSLEQGRAGELFFGEGSRLTVL.

The CDR3, as DNA: TGTGCCAGTAGTGCCCAATACCAGCGGATCGCACGTACAGATACGCAGTATTTT. Amino acid sequence: CASSAQYQRIARTDTQYF. J is TRBJ2-3 and V is TRBV19; TRBD2 is a possible D gene (5 bases). This CDR3 has 18 residues. Trimming cost V 5 bases and J 3 bases, with 24 bases left between them. Germline CDR1 LNHDA, CDR2 SQIVND (reference sequence).

The chain is built from TRBV5-3 and TRBJ1-2; D perhaps matches TRBD1 (6 bases). TRBV5-3 is treated as an ORF (open reading frame) with a function not yet certain. The CDR3 extends over 14 amino acids. Trimming pared 4 bases from V and 3 bases from J, leaving 13 bases between. In DNA form, the CDR3 reads TGTGCCAGAAGCCCCACCGGGGGCGACTATGGCTACACCTTC. Protein product: CARSPTGGDYGYTF.

The chain is built from TRBV1 and TRBJ2-6. TRBV1 is a recognized pseudogene. The CDR3 runs to 18 residues. DNA of the CDR3: TGCACCAGCAGGGGGTCATGTTTATGCACAAAGCGGGCCAACGTCCTGACTTTC. It is translated as CTSRGSCLCTKRANVLTF.